This T cell receptor beta chain was identified in a study of spatial heterogeneity in lung cancer. TCRdb fed the 5' RACE reads into MiXCR, producing one record per CDR3 protein. The sample holds 25,000 to 35,000 distinct CDR3 sequences, 5% to 6.5% seen once. This clonotype was counted many times. The time point is: blood at routine non-recurrence follow-up after resection. The V gene lost 0 bases and the J gene lost 7 bases, with 5 bases spanning the gap. CDR1 and CDR2 (germline): SGHDT, YYEEEE. The CDR3 is 12 residues long. The source was PBMCs, collected at follow-up. The V call is TRBV5-6, the J call TRBJ1-5; no firm D call. This TCR derives from a female donor with early-stage non-small cell lung cancer. The CDR3 nucleotides are TGTGCCAGCAGCTTGGGAGCCCAGCCCCAGCATTTT. It encodes CASSLGAQPQHF.